A single count supports the clone carrying this T cell receptor (beta chain). No antigen is known for it. Unique molecular identifiers were present on cDNA, and template switching added a universal primer site. TCRdb independently ran MiXCR on the 5' RACE reads; one entry per CDR3 protein. The profile shows about 520,000 distinct CDR3 sequences, 22% of them singletons. The source of the sample is a study of identical twins. Study-level findings and limits: Beta out-of-frame sequences showed weaker excess twin sharing. Out-of-frame alpha sequences that twins shared showed excess low generation probability.

Trimming left V 0 bases short and J 6 bases short, with 8 bases between. The CDR3 contains 13 residues. The germline gives CDR1 SGDLS, CDR2 YYNGEE. A further study also used this sample, focusing on T cells expressing NK-cell markers. That study adds: As a fraction of CD8+ T cells, dominant NKG2C+ clonotypes reached roughly 1.0-7.5% in six donors.

The genes are TRBV9 and TRBJ2-3, with no clear D. The sequenced material came from CD4+ T cells sorted from blood. The TCR originated in a woman aged 18-30 years in good health. The CDR3 spells CASSVADQDTQYF. CDR3 DNA: TGTGCCAGCAGCGTAGCGGATCAGGATACGCAGTATTTT.